One and the same sample provided the 4 T cell receptor beta chains below, sequenced in a study of early T cells in non-severe SARS-CoV-2 infection. A single record per CDR3 protein comes from TCRdb applying MiXCR to the 5' RACE reads. The sample has approximately 23,000 distinct CDR3 sequences, roughly 4.2% seen once; the top ten hold about 4%. Sequences were obtained from whole blood. The source is an adult who was a healthcare worker with PCR-confirmed SARS-CoV-2 infection or an uninfected control (not recorded which).

This clonotype was recorded many times. The chain links TRBV2 to TRBJ1-2; D gene unclear. Germline CDR1 reads SNHLY; CDR2 reads FYNNEI. The length of the CDR3 is 13 residues. V lost 5 bases and J lost 7, with 14 bases in between. CDR3 coding DNA: TGTGCCAGCAGTCGGACTCTCACGGGTGGCTACACCTTC. Its protein product is CASSRTLTGGYTF.

At least ten counts were recorded for this clonotype. The gene calls are TRBV2 and TRBJ2-3, with D tentatively TRBD2 (6 bases). Between the trimmed V and J ends, which lost 0 bases and 4 bases, there was a span of 23 bases. CDR1 is SNHLY and CDR2 is FYNNEI in the germline V gene. This CDR3 has 19 residues. DNA of the CDR3: TGTGCCAGCAGTGAAGCCCCCCTGGTTAGGTTAGCGGCCTCAGATACGCAGTATTTT. Its protein product is CASSEAPLVRLAASDTQYF.

The sample holds many counts of this clonotype. The rearrangement links TRBV11-2 to TRBJ2-1, with D unclear. CDR1 and CDR2 from the germline V gene are SGHAT and FQNNGV. The CDR3 has 13 amino acids. V was clipped by 5 bases and J by 10 bases, with 15 bases between them. The CDR3 nucleotides are TGTGCCAGCAGCCCCAGACCCGTCGCGGAGCAGTTCTTC. Protein product: CASSPRPVAEQFF.

This clonotype was seen many times. J is TRBJ1-2 and V is TRBV10-3, with 7 bases fitting TRBD1. The V gene's germline CDR1 is ENHRY and CDR2 SYGVKD. Germline trimming cut 7 bases from V and 6 bases from J; bases unmatched to any gene: 8. The CDR3 length is 13 residues. The chain's CDR3 is CAITTGFEDGYTF. The CDR3 bases are TGTGCCATCACGACAGGGTTCGAGGATGGCTACACCTTC.